These T cell receptor beta chains were read from a single sample in a study of circulating CD8 cells and anti-PD-1 response in melanoma. Via MiXCR, TCRdb re-called the reads, giving one row per CDR3 protein. The sample includes some 2,500 distinct CDR3 sequences, roughly 7.9% seen only once; the top ten take less than 3.5%. Sequencing used CD8+ T cells from PBMCs, obtained at baseline or after one month of anti-PD-1 therapy (not recorded which). These receptors originate from a human donor with melanoma. CDR3s include the opening cysteine and the closing phenylalanine or tryptophan. The order of the fields is clone size, V gene, CDR3 protein. For some rows the clone size is stated as once, few or many, or as a class when expanded; others skip it.

medium-sized	TRBV12-3/TRBV12-4	CASSEQGANYGYTF
medium-sized	TRBV28	CASSFRLVSNQPQHF
medium-sized	TRBV4-1	CASSQTGTGELFF
medium-sized	TRBV28	CASTSLFVGGYYGYTF
medium-sized	TRBV19	CATESSSNTEAFF
medium-sized	TRBV28	CASSSATGLYEQYF
medium-sized	TRBV28	CASSFPRLGGANYGYTF
-	TRBV4-1	CASSPGLAGALLNTGELFF
medium-sized	TRBV28	CASSLFAGLSKDGYTF
medium-sized	TRBV27	CASTSGGNEQFF
medium-sized	TRBV19	CASSINPYGGLSYEQYF
medium-sized	TRBV28	CASSLARPAYEQYF
medium-sized	TRBV27	CASSGLAGKNIQYF
few	TRBV19	CASSIGTGTSYEQYF
medium-sized	TRBV29-1	CSVAGNNEQFF
medium-sized	TRBV19	CASSIGTEAFF
medium-sized	TRBV24-1	CATSGRDRGRLGQETQYF
medium-sized	TRBV19	CASWTYGTDTQYF
medium-sized	TRBV28	CASTPDRENTGELFF
medium-sized	TRBV2	CASSDAANYGYTF
medium-sized	TRBV9	CASSPSGGADTQYF
medium-sized	TRBV12-3/TRBV12-4	CASSPGRGRGGYTF
medium-sized	TRBV19	CASSTTSGGTYNEQFF
medium-sized	TRBV4-2	CASSQEGEQFF
large	TRBV2	CASRTGQGDTEAFF
medium-sized	TRBV5-4	CASSLDGEDTDTQYF
medium-sized	TRBV4-2	CASSQDEQGSYNEQFF
large	TRBV28	CASWPRGLAGELFF
medium-sized	TRBV28	CASSLLGDHEQYF
few	TRBV4-1	CASSQGQRLAEETQYF
medium-sized	TRBV2	CASRDTLEQYF
medium-sized	TRBV27	CASSLTETDTQYF
medium-sized	TRBV5-4	CASSPGLSLNTGELFF
medium-sized	TRBV28	CASSYPRGGNEQFF
medium-sized	TRBV28	CASSKQPYGYTF
medium-sized	TRBV28	CASSFGSGYEQYF
large	TRBV7-9	CASSLGQGSNTEAFF
medium-sized	TRBV19	CASCYGSGTGELFF
few	TRBV5-4	CASSLVTSYEQYF
few	TRBV12-3/TRBV12-4	CASTSLGGADAEAFF
medium-sized	TRBV27	CASSLSGAAAAYNEQFF
medium-sized	TRBV9	CASSARQGSYNEQFF
medium-sized	TRBV13	CASADSHTDTQYF
large	TRBV5-5	CASDGLEGTQYF
few	TRBV20-1	CSARDLWGYTQYF
medium-sized	TRBV7-2	CASSLSGRTTYEQYF
medium-sized	TRBV20-1	CSARDRTSGVRSYNEQFF
-	TRBV15	CATRSKWAVAGVQETQYF
medium-sized	TRBV28	CASSPDIEQFF
medium-sized	TRBV28	CASSLRGVLSYEQYF
medium-sized	TRBV4-1	CASSQDLDRQGPRNQPQHF
medium-sized	TRBV28	CASSFGGPSYEQYF
medium-sized	TRBV5-1	CASGGGYEQYF